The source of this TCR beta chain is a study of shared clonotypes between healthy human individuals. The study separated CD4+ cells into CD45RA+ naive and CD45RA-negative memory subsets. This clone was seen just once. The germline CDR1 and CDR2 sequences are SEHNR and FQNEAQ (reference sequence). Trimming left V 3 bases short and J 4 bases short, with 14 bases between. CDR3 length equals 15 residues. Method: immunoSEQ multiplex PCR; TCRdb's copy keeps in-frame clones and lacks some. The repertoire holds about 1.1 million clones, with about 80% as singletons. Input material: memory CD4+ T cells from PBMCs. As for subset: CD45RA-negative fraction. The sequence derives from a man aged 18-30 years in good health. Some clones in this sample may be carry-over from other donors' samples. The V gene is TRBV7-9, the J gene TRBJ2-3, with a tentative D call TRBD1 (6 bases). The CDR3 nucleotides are TGTGCCAGCAGCTTGGGTCTACAGGGAGCAGATACGCAGTATTTT. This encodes CASSLGLQGADTQYF.